The clone carrying this T cell receptor (delta chain) is deemed large. Other DNA sequences within the sample encode an identical CDR3. TCRdb reapplied CATT to the reads. In the table there are fewer than 2,000 delta-chain clones, 7.6% of which are singletons. This entry comes from a study of gamma-delta chains in newborns, infants, children. As for the study in general: Microbial exposure reportedly drives polyclonal innate γδ T cell expansion after birth.

The V gene end was trimmed by 1 base and the J gene end by 0 bases; junction bases not matched to a gene: 4. Germline values: CDR1 GEAIGNYY, CDR2 EKD. The CDR3 is 18 amino acids. Input material: blood. The chain employs TRDV2 and TRDJ3, with 8 bases aligning to TRDD3. This sequence was found in a child who was a newborn, infant or young child, either healthy, febrile or measles-vaccinated (not recorded which). CDR3 residues: CACDTGGFYSWDTRQMFF. In DNA form, the CDR3 reads TGTGCCTGTGACACTGGGGGATTCTACTCCTGGGACACCCGACAGATGTTTTTC.